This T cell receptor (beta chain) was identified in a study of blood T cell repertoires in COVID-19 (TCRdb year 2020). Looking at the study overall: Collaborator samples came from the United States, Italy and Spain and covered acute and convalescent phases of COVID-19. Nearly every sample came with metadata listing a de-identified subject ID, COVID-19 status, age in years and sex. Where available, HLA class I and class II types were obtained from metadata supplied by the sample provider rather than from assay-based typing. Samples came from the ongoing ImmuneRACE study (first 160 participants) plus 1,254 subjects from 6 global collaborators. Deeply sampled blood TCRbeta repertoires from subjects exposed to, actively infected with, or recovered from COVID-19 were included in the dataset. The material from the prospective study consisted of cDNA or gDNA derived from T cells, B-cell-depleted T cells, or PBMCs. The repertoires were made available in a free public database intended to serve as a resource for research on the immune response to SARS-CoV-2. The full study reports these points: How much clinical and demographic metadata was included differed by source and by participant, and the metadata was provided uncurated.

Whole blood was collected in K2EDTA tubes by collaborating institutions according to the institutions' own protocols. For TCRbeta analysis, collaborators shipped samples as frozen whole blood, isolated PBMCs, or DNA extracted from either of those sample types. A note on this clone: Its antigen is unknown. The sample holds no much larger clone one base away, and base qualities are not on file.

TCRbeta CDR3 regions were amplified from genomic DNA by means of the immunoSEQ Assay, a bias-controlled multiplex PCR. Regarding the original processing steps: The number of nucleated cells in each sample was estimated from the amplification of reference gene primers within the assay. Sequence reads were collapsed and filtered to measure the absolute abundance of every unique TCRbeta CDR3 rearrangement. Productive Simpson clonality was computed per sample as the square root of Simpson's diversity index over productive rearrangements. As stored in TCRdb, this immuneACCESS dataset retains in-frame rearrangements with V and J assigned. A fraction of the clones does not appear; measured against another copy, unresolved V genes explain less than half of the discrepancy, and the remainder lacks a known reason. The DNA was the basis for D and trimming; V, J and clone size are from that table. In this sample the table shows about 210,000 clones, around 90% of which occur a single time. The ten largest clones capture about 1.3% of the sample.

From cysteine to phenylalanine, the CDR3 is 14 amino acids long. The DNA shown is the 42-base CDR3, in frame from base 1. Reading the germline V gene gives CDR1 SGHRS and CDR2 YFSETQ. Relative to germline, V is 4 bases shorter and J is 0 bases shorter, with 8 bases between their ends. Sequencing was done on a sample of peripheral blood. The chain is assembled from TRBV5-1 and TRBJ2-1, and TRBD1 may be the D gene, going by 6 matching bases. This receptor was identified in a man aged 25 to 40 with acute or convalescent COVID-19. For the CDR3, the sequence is CASSETGSYNEQFF. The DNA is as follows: TGCGCCAGCAGCGAGACAGGCTCCTACAATGAGCAGTTCTTC.